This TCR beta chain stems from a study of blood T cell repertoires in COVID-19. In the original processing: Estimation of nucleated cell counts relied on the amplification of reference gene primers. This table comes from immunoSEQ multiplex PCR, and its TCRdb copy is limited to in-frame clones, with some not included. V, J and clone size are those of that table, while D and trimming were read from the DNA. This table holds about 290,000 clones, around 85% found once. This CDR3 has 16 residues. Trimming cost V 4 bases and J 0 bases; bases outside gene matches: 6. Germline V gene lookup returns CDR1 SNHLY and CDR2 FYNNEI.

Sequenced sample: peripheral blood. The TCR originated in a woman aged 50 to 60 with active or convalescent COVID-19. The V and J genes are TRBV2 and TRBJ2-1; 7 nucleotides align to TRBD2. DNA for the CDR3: TGTGCCAGCAGTGTGGGTACGGGAGGCTCCTACAATGAGCAGTTCTTC. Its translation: CASSVGTGGSYNEQFF. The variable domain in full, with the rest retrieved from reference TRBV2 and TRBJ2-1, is EPEVTQTPSHQVTQMGQEVILRCVPISNHLYFYWYRQILGQKVEFLVSFYNNEISEKSEIFDDQFSVERPDGSNFTLKIRSTKLEDSAMYFCASSVGTGGSYNEQFFGPGTRLTVL.